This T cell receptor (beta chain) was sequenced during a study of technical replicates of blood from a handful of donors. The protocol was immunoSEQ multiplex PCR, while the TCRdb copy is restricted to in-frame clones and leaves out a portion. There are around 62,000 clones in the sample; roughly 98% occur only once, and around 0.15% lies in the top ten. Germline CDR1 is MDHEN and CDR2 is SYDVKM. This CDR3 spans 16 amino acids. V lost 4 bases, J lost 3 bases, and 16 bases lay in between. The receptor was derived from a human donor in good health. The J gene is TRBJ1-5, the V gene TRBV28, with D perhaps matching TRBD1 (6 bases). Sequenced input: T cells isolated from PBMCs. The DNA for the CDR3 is TGTGCCAGCAGTTCCCCTTACGACAGGAACAATCAGCCCCAGCATTTT. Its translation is CASSSPYDRNNQPQHF.